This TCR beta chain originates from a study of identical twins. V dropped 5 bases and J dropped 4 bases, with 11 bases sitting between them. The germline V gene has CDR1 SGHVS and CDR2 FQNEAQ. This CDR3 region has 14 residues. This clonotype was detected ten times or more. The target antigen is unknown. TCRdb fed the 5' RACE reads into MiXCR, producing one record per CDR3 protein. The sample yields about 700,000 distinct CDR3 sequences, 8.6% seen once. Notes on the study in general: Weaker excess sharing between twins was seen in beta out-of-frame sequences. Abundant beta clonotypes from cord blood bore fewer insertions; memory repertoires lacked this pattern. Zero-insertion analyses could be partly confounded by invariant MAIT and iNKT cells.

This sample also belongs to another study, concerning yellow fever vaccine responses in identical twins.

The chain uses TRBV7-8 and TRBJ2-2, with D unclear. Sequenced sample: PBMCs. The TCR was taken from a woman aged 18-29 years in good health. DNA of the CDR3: TGTGCCAGCAGCCCGATAGGGTCCACCGGGGAGCTGTTTTTT. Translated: CASSPIGSTGELFF.